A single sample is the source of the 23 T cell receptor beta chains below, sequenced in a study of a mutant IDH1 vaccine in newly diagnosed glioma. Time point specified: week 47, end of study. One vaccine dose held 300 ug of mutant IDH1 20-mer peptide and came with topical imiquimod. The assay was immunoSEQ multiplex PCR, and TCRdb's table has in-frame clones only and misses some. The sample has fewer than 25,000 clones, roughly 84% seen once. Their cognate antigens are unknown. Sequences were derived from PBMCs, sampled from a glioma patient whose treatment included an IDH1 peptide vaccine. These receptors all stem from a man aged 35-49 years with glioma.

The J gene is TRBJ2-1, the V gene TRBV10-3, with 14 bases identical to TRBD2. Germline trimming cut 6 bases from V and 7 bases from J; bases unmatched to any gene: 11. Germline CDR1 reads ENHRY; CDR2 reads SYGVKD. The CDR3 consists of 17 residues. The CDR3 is CAIRTPGTSGSTNEQFF. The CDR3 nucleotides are TGTGCCATCAGGACCCCCGGGACTAGCGGGAGTACGAATGAGCAGTTCTTC.

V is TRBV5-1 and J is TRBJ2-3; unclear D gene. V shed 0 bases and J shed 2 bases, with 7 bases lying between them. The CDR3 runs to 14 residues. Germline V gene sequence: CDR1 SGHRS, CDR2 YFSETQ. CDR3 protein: CASSLGEFTDTQYF. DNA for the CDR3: TGCGCCAGCAGCTTGGGAGAGTTCACAGATACGCAGTATTTT.

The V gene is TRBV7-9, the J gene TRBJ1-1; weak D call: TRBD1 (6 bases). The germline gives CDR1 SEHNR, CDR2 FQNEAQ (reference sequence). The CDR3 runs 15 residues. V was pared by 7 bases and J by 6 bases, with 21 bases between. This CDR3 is CASTPGSGAPAEAFF. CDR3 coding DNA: TGTGCCAGCACCCCAGGGTCAGGGGCTCCCGCTGAAGCTTTCTTT.

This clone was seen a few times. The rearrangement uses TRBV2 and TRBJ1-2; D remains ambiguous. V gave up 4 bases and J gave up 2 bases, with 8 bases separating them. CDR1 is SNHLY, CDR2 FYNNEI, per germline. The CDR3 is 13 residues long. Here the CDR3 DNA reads TGTGCCAGCAGTGTGGGCGGGAACTATGGCTACACCTTC. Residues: CASSVGGNYGYTF.

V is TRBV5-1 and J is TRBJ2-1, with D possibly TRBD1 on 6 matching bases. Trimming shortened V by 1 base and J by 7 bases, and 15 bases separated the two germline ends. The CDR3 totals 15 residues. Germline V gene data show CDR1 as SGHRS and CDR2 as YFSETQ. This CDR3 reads CASSLTAKQGNEQFF. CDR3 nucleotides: TGCGCCAGCAGCTTGACGGCCAAACAGGGTAATGAGCAGTTCTTC. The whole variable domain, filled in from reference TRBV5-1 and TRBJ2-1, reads KAGVTQTPRYLIKTRGQQVTLSCSPISGHRSVSWYQQTPGQGLQFLFEYFSETQRNKGNFPGRFSGRQFSNSRSEMNVSTLELGDSALYLCASSLTAKQGNEQFFGPGTRLTVL.

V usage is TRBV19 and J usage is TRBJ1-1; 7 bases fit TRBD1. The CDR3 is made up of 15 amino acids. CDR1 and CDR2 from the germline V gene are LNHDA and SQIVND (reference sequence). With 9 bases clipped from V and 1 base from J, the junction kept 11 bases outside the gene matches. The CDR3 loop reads CASTNRGGENTEAFF. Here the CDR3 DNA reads TGTGCCAGCACTAATAGAGGGGGCGAGAACACTGAAGCTTTCTTT. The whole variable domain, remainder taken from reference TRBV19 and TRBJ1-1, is DGGITQSPKYLFRKEGQNVTLSCEQNLNHDAMYWYRQDPGQGLRLIYYSQIVNDFQKGDIAEGYSVSREKKESFPLTVTSAQKNPTAFYLCASTNRGGENTEAFFGQGTRLTVV.

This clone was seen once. DNA for the CDR3: TGCGCCAGCAGCTTGGGGGTCGGGGGGTCCACAGATACGCAGTATTTT. Encoded protein: CASSLGVGGSTDTQYF. The chain carries TRBV5-1 and TRBJ2-3; 7 nucleotides line up with TRBD2. This CDR3 contains 16 residues. The V segment lost 0 bases and the J segment 2 bases; nucleotides outside the gene matches: 6. CDR1 is SGHRS, CDR2 YFSETQ, per germline.

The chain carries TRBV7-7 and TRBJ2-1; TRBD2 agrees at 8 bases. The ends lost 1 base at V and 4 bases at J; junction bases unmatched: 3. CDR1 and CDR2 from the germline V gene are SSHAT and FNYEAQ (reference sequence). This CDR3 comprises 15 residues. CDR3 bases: TGTGCCAGCAGCTTAGAACTAGCGGAGTACAATGAGCAGTTCTTC. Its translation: CASSLELAEYNEQFF.

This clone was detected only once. The CDR3 reads CASSIGARYGYTF. In DNA form, the CDR3 reads TGCGCCAGCAGCATTGGGGCGCGCTATGGCTACACCTTC. The chain has TRBV5-1 and TRBJ1-2, with a weak D call TRBD1 (5 bases). Deletions cut 4 bases from V and 4 bases from J, with 11 bases between. The V gene's germline CDR1 is SGHRS and CDR2 YFSETQ. The CDR3 sequence is 13 residues long.

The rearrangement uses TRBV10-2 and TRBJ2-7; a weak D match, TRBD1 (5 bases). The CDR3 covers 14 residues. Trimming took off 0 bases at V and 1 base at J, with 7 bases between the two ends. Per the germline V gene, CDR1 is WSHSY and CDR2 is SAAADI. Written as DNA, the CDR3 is TGCGCCAGCAGTGAGTCCCGACAGTCCTACGAGCAGTACTTC. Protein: CASSESRQSYEQYF.

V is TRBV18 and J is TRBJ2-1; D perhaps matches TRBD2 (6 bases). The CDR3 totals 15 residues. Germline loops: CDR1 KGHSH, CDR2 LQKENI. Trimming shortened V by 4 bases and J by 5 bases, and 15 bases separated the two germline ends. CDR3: CASSLRLGKDNEQFF. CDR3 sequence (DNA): TGTGCCAGCTCACTGAGACTAGGGAAAGACAATGAGCAGTTCTTC. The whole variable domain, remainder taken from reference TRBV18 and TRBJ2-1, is NAGVMQNPRHLVRRRGQEARLRCSPMKGHSHVYWYRQLPEEGLKFMVYLQKENIIDESGMPKERFSAEFPKEGPSILRIQQVVRGDSAAYFCASSLRLGKDNEQFFGPGTRLTVL.

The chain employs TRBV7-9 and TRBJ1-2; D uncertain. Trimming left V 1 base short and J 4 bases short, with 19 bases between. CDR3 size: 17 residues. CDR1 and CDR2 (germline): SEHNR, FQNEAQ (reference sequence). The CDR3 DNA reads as TGTGCCAGCAGCTTAGACGACAACCTATCACCTCCCTATGGCTACACCTTC. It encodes CASSLDDNLSPPYGYTF.

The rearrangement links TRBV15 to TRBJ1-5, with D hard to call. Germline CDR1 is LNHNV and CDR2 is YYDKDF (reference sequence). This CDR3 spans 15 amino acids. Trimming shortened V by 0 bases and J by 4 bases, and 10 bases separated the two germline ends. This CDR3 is CATSRDLGVNQPQHF. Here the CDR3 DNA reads TGTGCCACCAGCAGAGATCTTGGGGTAAATCAGCCCCAGCATTTT.

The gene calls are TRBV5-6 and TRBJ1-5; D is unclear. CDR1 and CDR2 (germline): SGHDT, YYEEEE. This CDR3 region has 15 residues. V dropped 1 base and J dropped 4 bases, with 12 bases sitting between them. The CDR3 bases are TGTGCCAGCAGCTTGAGAACAGCAGTAAATCAGCCCCAGCATTTT. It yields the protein CASSLRTAVNQPQHF.

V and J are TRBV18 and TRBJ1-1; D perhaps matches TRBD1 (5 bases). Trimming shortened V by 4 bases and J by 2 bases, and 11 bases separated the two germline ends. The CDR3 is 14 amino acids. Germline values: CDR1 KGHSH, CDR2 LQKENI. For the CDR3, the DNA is TGTGCCAGCTCACTCCCGACAGTCAACACTGAAGCTTTCTTT. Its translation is CASSLPTVNTEAFF.

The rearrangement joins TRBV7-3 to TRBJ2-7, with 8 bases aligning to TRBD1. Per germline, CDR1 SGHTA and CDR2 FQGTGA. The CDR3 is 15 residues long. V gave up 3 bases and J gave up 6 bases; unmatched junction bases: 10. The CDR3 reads CASSFSWTGPGEQYF. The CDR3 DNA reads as TGTGCCAGCAGCTTCAGTTGGACAGGGCCTGGCGAGCAGTACTTC.

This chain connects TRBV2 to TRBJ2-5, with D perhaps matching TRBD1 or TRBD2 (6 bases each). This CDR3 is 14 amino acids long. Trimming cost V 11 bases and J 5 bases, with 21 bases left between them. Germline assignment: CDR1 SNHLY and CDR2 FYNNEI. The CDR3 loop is CAARTARGPETQYF. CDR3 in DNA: TGTGCCGCTAGAACGGCCCGGGGGCCGGAGACCCAGTACTTC.

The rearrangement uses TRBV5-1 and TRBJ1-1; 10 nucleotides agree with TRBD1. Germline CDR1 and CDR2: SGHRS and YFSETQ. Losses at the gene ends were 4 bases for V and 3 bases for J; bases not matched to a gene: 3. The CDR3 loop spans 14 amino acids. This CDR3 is CASSTGTGDTEAFF. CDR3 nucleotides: TGCGCCAGCAGCACCGGGACAGGGGACACTGAAGCTTTCTTT.

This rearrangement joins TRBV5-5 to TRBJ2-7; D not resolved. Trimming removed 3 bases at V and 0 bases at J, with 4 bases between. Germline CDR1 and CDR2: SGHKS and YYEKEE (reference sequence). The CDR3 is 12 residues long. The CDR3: CASSSASYEQYF. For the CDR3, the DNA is TGTGCCAGCAGCTCAGCCTCCTACGAGCAGTACTTC.

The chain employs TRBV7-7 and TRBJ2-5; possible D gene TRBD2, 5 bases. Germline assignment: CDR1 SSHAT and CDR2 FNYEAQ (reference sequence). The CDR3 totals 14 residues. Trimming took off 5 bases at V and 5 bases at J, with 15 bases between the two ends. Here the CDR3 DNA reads TGTGCCAGCAGCCTCTATGGGGAGATGGAGACCCAGTACTTC. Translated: CASSLYGEMETQYF.

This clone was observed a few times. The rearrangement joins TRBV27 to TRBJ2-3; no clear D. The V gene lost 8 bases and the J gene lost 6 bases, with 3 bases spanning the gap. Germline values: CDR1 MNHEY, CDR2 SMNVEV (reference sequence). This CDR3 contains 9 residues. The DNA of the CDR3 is TGTGCCAGCGGTGATACGCAGTATTTT. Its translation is CASGDTQYF.

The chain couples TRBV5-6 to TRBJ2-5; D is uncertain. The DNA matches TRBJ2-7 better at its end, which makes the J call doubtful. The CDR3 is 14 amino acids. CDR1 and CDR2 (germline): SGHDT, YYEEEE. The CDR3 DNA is TGTGCCAGCAGCCATACAGTGAGCTCCTACGAGCAGTACTTC. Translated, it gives CASSHTVSSYEQYF.

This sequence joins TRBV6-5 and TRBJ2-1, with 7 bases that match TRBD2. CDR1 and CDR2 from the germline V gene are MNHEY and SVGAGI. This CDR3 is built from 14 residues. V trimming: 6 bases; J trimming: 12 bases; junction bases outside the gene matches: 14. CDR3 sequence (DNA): TGTGCCAGCAGAGTTACATCCAAGGGAGGGGTGCAGTTCTTC. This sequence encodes CASRVTSKGGVQFF.